The 27 T cell receptor beta chains given below trace back to one sample, sequenced in a study of early T cells in non-severe SARS-CoV-2 infection. A single record per CDR3 protein comes from TCRdb applying MiXCR to the 5' RACE reads. This table holds around 50,000 distinct CDR3 sequences, roughly an eighth found once. The sequenced sample consisted of whole blood. These receptor sequences come from an adult who was a healthcare worker with PCR-confirmed SARS-CoV-2 infection or an uninfected control (not recorded which).

This clonotype was recorded many times. This chain connects TRBV27 to TRBJ1-2; tentative D call: TRBD1 (6 bases). Per germline, CDR1 MNHEY and CDR2 SMNVEV (reference sequence). The CDR3 consists of 17 residues. The V gene lost 2 bases and the J gene lost 5 bases, with 21 bases spanning the gap. In DNA, the CDR3 is TGTGCCAGCAGTTTAAAGGCAGGGGAGATTTTTCCTTATGGCTACACCTTC. Translated, it gives CASSLKAGEIFPYGYTF.

This clonotype was counted ten times or more. The chain links TRBV10-3 to TRBJ2-7, with 9 bases aligning to TRBD2. Trimming at V came to 5 bases and at J to 5 bases, leaving 19 bases not matched to a gene. CDR3 length: 18 amino acids. Looked up from germline, CDR1 is ENHRY and CDR2 is SYGVKD. CDR3 DNA: TGTGCCATCAGTTCCTCGTTCGGTAGCGGGAGATTTGTCGACGAGCAGTACTTC. Translation: CAISSSFGSGRFVDEQYF.

The genes are TRBV5-6 and TRBJ2-3; no reliable D call. Germline V CDR1 and CDR2: SGHDT, YYEEEE. This CDR3 has 15 amino acids. The V end lost 0 bases, the J end lost 1 base, and 9 bases lay between the germline ends. The CDR3 nucleotides read TGTGCCAGCAGCTTGGTGGGTATTGGCACAGATACGCAGTATTTT. Amino acids: CASSLVGIGTDTQYF. The full variable domain, rest sourced from reference TRBV5-6 and TRBJ2-3, is DAGVTQSPTHLIKTRGQQVTLRCSPKSGHDTVSWYQQALGQGPQFIFQYYEEEERQRGNFPDRFSGHQFPNYSSELNVNALLLGDSALYLCASSLVGIGTDTQYFGPGTRLTVL.

The rearrangement uses TRBV7-9 and TRBJ1-2, with 8 bases matching TRBD1. Trimming took 0 bases from V and 0 from J; bases not matched to a gene: 6. Per germline, CDR1 SEHNR and CDR2 FQNEAQ (reference sequence). The CDR3 length is 17 residues. The CDR3 is CASSLAQGASPNYGYTF. The DNA of the CDR3 is TGTGCCAGCAGCTTAGCCCAGGGGGCATCCCCTAACTATGGCTACACCTTC.

This clonotype was observed at least ten times. The chain has TRBV10-2 and TRBJ2-4; D remains ambiguous. Germline assignment: CDR1 WSHSY and CDR2 SAAADI. This CDR3 has 10 residues. V lost 10 bases and J lost 10, with 11 bases in between. The DNA of the CDR3 is TGCGCCATGGACGCCCCAATTCAGTACTTC. Translation: CAMDAPIQYF.

This clonotype was detected many times. This sequence joins TRBV12-3 or TRBV12-4 and TRBJ1-6, with D perhaps matching TRBD1 (5 bases). Deletions cut 3 bases from V and 6 bases from J, with 12 bases between. This CDR3 contains 15 residues. The CDR3 DNA is TGTGCCAGCAGTTTGCTTGGCCAGGGTAATTCACCCCTCCACTTT. Its protein is CASSLLGQGNSPLHF.

A few counts support this clonotype. The rearrangement uses TRBV9 and TRBJ2-1; D unresolved. This CDR3 contains 13 residues. Trimming left V 4 bases short and J 15 bases short, with 20 bases between. Germline CDR1 and CDR2: SGDLS and YYNGEE. In nucleotides, the CDR3 is TGTGCCAGCAGCCTAGGTCCGGACCAGCCGCCGTTCTTC. Translation gives CASSLGPDQPPFF.

The CDR3: CASNPMGGTVAFF. CDR3 sequence (DNA): TGTGCCAGCAACCCCATGGGCGGGACGGTGGCTTTCTTT. V usage is TRBV27 and J usage is TRBJ1-1; D is possibly TRBD1 (5 bases). Germline V gives CDR1 MNHEY, CDR2 SMNVEV (reference sequence). The CDR3 is 13 residues long. The V gene lost 7 bases and the J gene lost 11 bases, with 20 bases spanning the gap.

This clonotype was picked up many times. The chain combines TRBV3-1 with TRBJ2-2; D is possibly TRBD1 (5 bases). The CDR3 totals 16 residues. Germline CDR1 is LGHDT and CDR2 is YNNKEL (reference sequence). The V and J ends lost 3 bases and 13 bases respectively, with 24 bases between them. The CDR3 region is CASSQRRDVRTGRLFF. As DNA, the CDR3 is TGTGCCAGCAGCCAGCGCAGGGATGTAAGAACCGGGCGGCTGTTTTTT.

The chain uses TRBV10-3 and TRBJ2-2; perhaps D is TRBD1 or TRBD2 (5 bases each). Trimming shortened V by 3 bases and J by 1 base, and 12 bases separated the two germline ends. CDR3 length equals 16 residues. CDR1 is ENHRY, CDR2 SYGVKD, per germline. CDR3 in amino acids: CAISDPGPMNTGELFF. CDR3 in DNA: TGTGCCATCAGTGACCCGGGACCGATGAACACCGGGGAGCTGTTTTTT.

Many counts were recorded for this clonotype. The chain joins TRBV6-1 to TRBJ2-1, with 9 bases that match TRBD1. Germline V gives CDR1 MNHNS, CDR2 SASEGT. Trimming at V came to 8 bases and at J to 7 bases, leaving 9 bases not matched to a gene. The CDR3 totals 14 residues. DNA for the CDR3: TGTGCCAGCTCTAGGACAGGGGAGTTGAATGAGCAGTTCTTC. Translating gives CASSRTGELNEQFF.

At least ten counts were recorded for this clonotype. V gene TRBV6-2 or TRBV6-3 combines with J gene TRBJ2-6, with D unresolved. From germline, CDR1 is MNHEY and CDR2 SVGEGT. The CDR3 length is 20 residues. Between the trimmed V and J ends, which lost 2 bases and 0 bases, there was a span of 20 bases. CDR3 DNA: TGTGCCAGCAGTTACCAACCGAGGCAGGCCCGCTTCTCTGGGGCCAACGTCCTGACTTTC. This gives the protein CASSYQPRQARFSGANVLTF.

This clonotype was seen only a few times. CDR3 nucleotide sequence: TGCAGCCCCTCCCTGGGGGGGAATCAGTATTTT. Translated: CSPSLGGNQYF. The chain carries TRBV29-1 and TRBJ2-3; 7 bases line up with TRBD2. The CDR3 extends over 11 amino acids. Germline V CDR1 and CDR2: SQVTM, ANQGSEA. V shed 8 bases and J 12 bases; nucleotides not matched to a gene: 11.

The rearrangement uses TRBV15 and TRBJ1-6, with 10 bases that match TRBD1. J gave up 12 bases and V 1 base, and 9 bases lay outside the gene matches. CDR3 size: 16 residues. Germline-derived CDR1 and CDR2 are LNHNV and YYDKDF (reference sequence). The CDR3 DNA is TGTGCCACCAGCAGAGCTACCGGGACAGGGGTGGGACCCCTCCACTTT. Its translation is CATSRATGTGVGPLHF.

The sample holds many counts of this clonotype. The chain joins TRBV29-1 to TRBJ2-1, with D possibly being TRBD2 (5 bases). The CDR3 has 15 residues. The germline gives CDR1 SQVTM, CDR2 ANQGSEA. V was cut by 5 bases and J by 4 bases, with 18 bases left in between. The CDR3 bases are TGCAGCGTTTACCACACCGGGGTCTCATACAATGAGCAGTTCTTC. Protein: CSVYHTGVSYNEQFF.

This clonotype was picked up many times. This chain links TRBV29-1 with TRBJ1-6, with 7 bases aligning to TRBD1. Per the germline V gene, CDR1 is SQVTM and CDR2 is ANQGSEA. With 6 bases clipped from V and 0 bases from J, the junction kept 5 bases outside the gene matches. The CDR3 has 15 residues. In DNA, the CDR3 is TGCAGCGTCCGAACAGGGGACTCCTATAATTCACCCCTCCACTTT. Translated, it gives CSVRTGDSYNSPLHF.

This clonotype has more than one count but fewer than ten. The V and J genes are TRBV11-2 and TRBJ1-1; D not certain. The CDR3 contains 16 residues. Per germline, CDR1 SGHAT and CDR2 FQNNGV. The V end was cut by 5 bases, the J end by 0 bases, with 16 bases between. The CDR3 loop is CASSLRAPPMNTEAFF. Written as DNA, the CDR3 is TGTGCCAGCAGCCTAAGGGCCCCCCCCATGAACACTGAAGCTTTCTTT.

This clonotype was detected many times. Written as DNA, the CDR3 is TGTGCCAGCAGCTTAACGGGGGACCCTAATTCACCCCTCCACTTT. Translated: CASSLTGDPNSPLHF. J is TRBJ1-6 and V is TRBV7-9, with D maybe TRBD1 (5 bases). CDR3 size: 15 residues. Trimming pared 2 bases from V and 6 bases from J, leaving 11 bases between. Germline CDR1 and CDR2: SEHNR and FQNEAQ (reference sequence).

This clonotype has a handful of counts. The chain is built from TRBV5-1 and TRBJ1-1; perhaps TRBD1 as D (6 bases). Germline V gene lookup returns CDR1 SGHRS and CDR2 YFSETQ. The CDR3 length is 12 residues. Trimming stripped 4 bases from V and 3 bases from J, with 7 bases between. The DNA for the CDR3 is TGCGCCAGCAGCACAGGGTACACTGAAGCTTTCTTT. Encoded protein: CASSTGYTEAFF.

The table lists this clonotype with many counts. The V call is TRBV29-1, the J call TRBJ2-2, with 7 positions matching TRBD1. The CDR3 is 14 amino acids. The ends lost 7 bases at V and 2 bases at J; junction bases unmatched: 7. Germline V gene sequence: CDR1 SQVTM, CDR2 ANQGSEA. The DNA of the CDR3 is TGCAGCGGGGGACAGCGCTCTAACACCGGGGAGCTGTTTTTT. Protein: CSGGQRSNTGELFF.

A few counts support this clonotype. This chain uses TRBV6-5 with TRBJ2-7; a weak D match, TRBD2 (6 bases). There are 13 residues in the CDR3. The V gene lost 6 bases and the J gene lost 0 bases, with 9 bases spanning the gap. The germline gives CDR1 MNHEY, CDR2 SVGAGI. The CDR3 nucleotides are TGTGCCAGCAGCCGGGGGAGCTCCTACGAGCAGTACTTC. It yields the protein CASSRGSSYEQYF.

This clonotype was detected many times. This chain links TRBV20-1 with TRBJ2-1, with 11 bases that match TRBD2. V lost 2 bases and J lost 0; bases outside the gene matches: 3. Germline V gene sequence: CDR1 DFQATT, CDR2 SNEGSKA (reference sequence). The CDR3 is 16 amino acids. The CDR3 reads CSARRLAGPSYNEQFF. CDR3 bases: TGCAGTGCTAGAAGACTAGCGGGACCCTCCTACAATGAGCAGTTCTTC.

This clonotype was picked up many times. The chain is built from TRBV6-5 and TRBJ2-2; 9 positions agree with TRBD2. CDR1 is MNHEY and CDR2 is SVGAGI in the germline V gene. Losses at the gene ends were 8 bases for V and 4 bases for J; bases not matched to a gene: 14. This CDR3 has 17 residues. The CDR3 is CASHPQGSGGRTGELFF. CDR3 bases: TGTGCCAGCCACCCCCAGGGTAGCGGGGGTCGCACCGGGGAGCTGTTTTTT.

This clonotype was detected ten times or more. The chain has TRBV10-3 and TRBJ1-2, with D unresolved. CDR1 and CDR2 (germline): ENHRY, SYGVKD. Trimming took 6 bases from V and 4 from J, leaving 15 bases between them. This CDR3 has 14 amino acids. The CDR3 region is CAIRNGGLSYGYTF. CDR3 bases: TGTGCCATCAGGAACGGCGGGTTAAGCTATGGCTACACCTTC.

This clonotype was seen only a few times. The rearrangement uses TRBV5-1 and TRBJ1-1, with 10 bases fitting TRBD1. The germline V gene encodes CDR1 SGHRS and CDR2 YFSETQ. The ends lost 0 bases at V and 3 bases at J; junction bases unmatched: 8. This CDR3 has 17 amino acids. CDR3: CASSLVGTGDLYTEAFF. DNA of the CDR3: TGCGCCAGCAGCTTGGTTGGGACAGGGGATCTTTACACTGAAGCTTTCTTT.

This clonotype was seen many times. CDR3 nucleotides: TGTGCCAGCAGCTCACTCGGGGGGCCCCAAGAGACCCAGTACTTC. Translating it yields CASSSLGGPQETQYF. The chain couples TRBV7-3 to TRBJ2-5; TRBD2 is a possible D gene (7 bases). There are 15 residues in the CDR3. V lost 4 bases, J lost 1 base, and 13 bases lay in between. In germline, CDR1 is SGHTA, CDR2 FQGTGA.

This clonotype came up a few times. The chain recombines TRBV20-1 with TRBJ2-7, with D maybe TRBD2 (5 bases). The V end was cut by 3 bases, the J end by 1 base, with 13 bases between. The CDR3 contains 14 residues. The germline V gene has CDR1 DFQATT and CDR2 SNEGSKA (reference sequence). The CDR3 nucleotides are TGCAGTGCTAGTCCGATAAGGGAGTCCTACGAGCAGTACTTC. It codes for CSASPIRESYEQYF.